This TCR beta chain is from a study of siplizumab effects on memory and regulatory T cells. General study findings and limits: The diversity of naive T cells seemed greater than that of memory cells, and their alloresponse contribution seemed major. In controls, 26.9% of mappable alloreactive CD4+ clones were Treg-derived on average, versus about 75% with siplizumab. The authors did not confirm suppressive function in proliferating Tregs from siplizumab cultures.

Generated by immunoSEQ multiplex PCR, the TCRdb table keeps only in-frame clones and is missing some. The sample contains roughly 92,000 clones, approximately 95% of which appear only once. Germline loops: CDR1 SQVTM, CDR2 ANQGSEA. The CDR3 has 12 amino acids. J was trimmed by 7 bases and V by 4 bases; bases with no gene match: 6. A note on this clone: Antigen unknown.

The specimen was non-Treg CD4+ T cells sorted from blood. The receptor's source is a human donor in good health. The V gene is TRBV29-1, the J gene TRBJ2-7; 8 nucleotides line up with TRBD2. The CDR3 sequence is CSVAGGPWEQYF. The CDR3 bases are TGCAGCGTTGCGGGAGGGCCCTGGGAGCAGTACTTC.